The T cell receptor (beta chain) under discussion was sequenced for a study of T cell changes during pregnancy in multiple sclerosis. Per the germline V gene, CDR1 is KGHSH and CDR2 is LQKENI. V dropped 3 bases and J dropped 3 bases, with 12 bases sitting between them. The CDR3 contains 15 residues. The repertoire was sequenced with immunoSEQ multiplex PCR; TCRdb's copy has only in-frame clones and lacks some. The sample yields about 15,000 clones, roughly 85% seen once. Sequenced material: CD8+ T cells from peripheral blood mononuclear cells, taken in the first trimester of pregnancy. V usage is TRBV18 and J usage is TRBJ2-1; maybe TRBD2 (6 bases). This clonotype originated in a female donor with multiple sclerosis, enrolled in a pregnancy study. This chain's CDR3 is CASSPRRDFYNEQFF. The CDR3 DNA reads as TGTGCCAGCTCACCGCGCCGGGACTTCTACAATGAGCAGTTCTTC.